This TCR beta chain was captured in a study of blood T cell repertoires in COVID-19. The protocol was immunoSEQ multiplex PCR, while the TCRdb copy is restricted to in-frame clones and leaves out a portion. The data hold 300,000 to 350,000 clones, with about 90% observed a single time. Cohort placement rested on clinical history that participants reported themselves. The V segment lost 5 bases and the J segment 3 bases; nucleotides outside the gene matches: 10. The germline CDR1 and CDR2 sequences are LNHDA and SQIVND (reference sequence). The CDR3 sequence is 16 residues long. The sequencing sample was made of PBMCs or T cells enriched from blood (not recorded which). This receptor was taken from a man between 25 and 39 years old who had recovered from COVID-19. The chain employs TRBV19 and TRBJ1-1; 9 bases fit TRBD1. CDR3 bases: TGTGCCAGTAGTCCGGGGACAGGGAAGTTCGACACTGAAGCTTTCTTT. It yields the protein CASSPGTGKFDTEAFF.